Shown below are 5 T cell receptor beta chains from a single sample sequenced in a study of Ad26.COV2.S vaccination and SARS-CoV-2 variants. TCRdb keeps only in-frame clones here, not all; method: immunoSEQ multiplex PCR. In the table there are 510,000 or so clones, around 90% of which are singletons. Treatment here: some 20 received Ad26.COV2.S at low or high dose, single or two shots; about five received placebo; per-sample allocation not given. Material that was analyzed had been drawn on day 63 after the first vaccine or placebo injection. Sample: peripheral blood, taken in a trial of Ad26.COV2.S vaccine versus placebo. These receptors originate from a person aged 18-60 years who received the Ad26.COV2.S COVID-19 vaccine or a placebo.

This clone was picked up one time. This chain connects TRBV19 to TRBJ2-1, with TRBD2 matching over 13 bases. This CDR3 has 20 residues. CDR1 is LNHDA and CDR2 is SQIVND in the germline V gene (reference sequence). Trimming removed 0 bases from V and 0 bases from J; junction bases left unmatched: 8. The CDR3 DNA is TGTGCCAGTAGTATAGACCGACTAGCGGGGGGCCCTAGCTCCTACAATGAGCAGTTCTTC. It translates to CASSIDRLAGGPSSYNEQFF.

As for this clone: A read error may produce the germline difference seen at one junction end. The chain couples TRBV27 to TRBJ1-2, with TRBD1 matching over 7 bases. Germline V gene lookup returns CDR1 MNHEY and CDR2 SMNVEV (reference sequence). CDR3 length: 15 residues. The CDR3 DNA is TGTGCCAGCAGTATATCAGGGGGGGTGGGCTATGGCTACACCTTC. This encodes CASSISGGVGYGYTF.

This chain uses TRBV29-1 with TRBJ2-3; D unclear. This CDR3 spans 11 amino acids. V lost 6 bases and J 14 bases, leaving 18 bases between the germline ends. The germline CDR1 and CDR2 sequences are SQVTM and ANQGSEA. CDR3 sequence reads: CSVSQASTWYF. The CDR3, as DNA: TGCAGCGTCTCCCAGGCAAGCACATGGTATTTT.

A word on this clone: This sample also contains other DNA sequences that code for the same CDR3. The V call is TRBV7-2, the J call TRBJ2-1, with 8 bases lining up with TRBD2. In germline, CDR1 is SGHTA, CDR2 FQGNSA. The CDR3 runs 16 residues. The V and J ends lost 1 base and 0 bases, in that order; junction bases with no gene match: 2. The CDR3 region is CASSLGGTSSYNEQFF. CDR3 bases: TGTGCCAGCAGCTTAGGTGGGACTAGCTCCTACAATGAGCAGTTCTTC.

As to this clone: Other DNA sequences in the sample encode the same CDR3. The rearrangement links TRBV28 to TRBJ2-7; 7 nucleotides align to TRBD2. The J segment lost 9 bases and the V segment lost 3 bases, leaving 2 bases of the junction unmatched. The CDR3 runs to 11 residues. The V gene's germline CDR1 is MDHEN and CDR2 SYDVKM. The CDR3 nucleotides read TGTGCCAGCAGTTTGGGGGGGAGGCAGTACTTC. Translated, it gives CASSLGGRQYF.